The clone carrying this TCR beta chain was found many times. The sample originates from a study of metastatic and nonmetastatic thyroid tumors. With MiXCR, TCRdb called clones anew from the PCR reads. The sample has roughly 20,000 clones; approximately 25% are singletons. V was pared by 4 bases and J by 3 bases, with 13 bases between. The CDR3 is made up of 13 amino acids. Germline-derived CDR1 and CDR2 are GTSNPN and SVGIG (reference sequence). All patients were treatment-naive before thyroid surgery. The clonotype originates from a female donor with papillary thyroid cancer or a benign thyroid nodule (not recorded which). Some clones in this sample may be carry-over from other donors' samples. Sequences were obtained from blood. J is TRBJ2-7 and V is TRBV30; possibly TRBD2 for D (6 bases). Here the CDR3 reads CAWNRDLDYEQYF. CDR3 coding DNA: TGTGCCTGGAACCGGGACTTGGACTACGAGCAGTACTTC.